A selection of T cell receptor beta chains follows, all from one sample in a study of T cell changes during pregnancy in multiple sclerosis. Data came from immunoSEQ multiplex PCR; TCRdb stores just in-frame clones and leaves some out. The repertoire holds about 93,000 clones, with about nine tenths as singletons. The specimen was peripheral blood, collected after pregnancy. Receptors were obtained from a female donor in good health, enrolled as a control in a pregnancy study. CDR3s include the opening cysteine and the closing phenylalanine or tryptophan. Each record gives: clone size, J gene, D gene, CDR3 length, V gene, CDR3 protein, CDR3 DNA. A D gene is named only where the DNA matches it firmly. Expanded clones get a size class; other rows say once, few or many, or leave the size out.

-,TRBJ2-5,TRBD1,12,TRBV9,CASSRQGETQYF,TGTGCCAGCAGCAGACAGGGGGAGACCCAGTACTTC
-,TRBJ2-1,-,15,TRBV4-1,CASSLAGQGISEQFF,TGCGCCAGCAGCCTGGCAGGCCAGGGCATCAGTGAGCAGTTCTTC
once,TRBJ1-1,-,13,TRBV7-2,CASSSRQDTEAFF,TGTGCCAGCAGCTCTCGACAGGACACTGAAGCTTTCTTT
few,TRBJ1-4,-,13,TRBV5-1,CASGNSGNEKLFF,TGCGCCAGCGGCAACTCAGGTAATGAAAAACTGTTTTTT
once,TRBJ2-7,-,15,TRBV6-1,CASSLASPSSYEQYF,TGTGCCAGCAGTCTAGCGTCTCCCTCTTCCTACGAGCAGTACTTC
-,TRBJ2-5,TRBD1,16,TRBV6-1,CASSEGEAGGQETQYF,TGTGCCAGCAGTGAAGGAGAGGCAGGGGGCCAAGAGACCCAGTACTTC
-,TRBJ2-1,TRBD2,15,TRBV6-4,CASSDNSGGGNEQFF,TGTGCCAGCAGTGACAATAGCGGGGGAGGAAATGAGCAGTTCTTC
-,TRBJ1-2,-,13,TRBV28,CASSSGQPPGYTF,TGTGCCAGCAGTTCCGGACAGCCTCCGGGCTACACCTTC
-,TRBJ1-1,-,15,TRBV5-1,CASSLLGVLNTEAFF,TGCGCCAGCAGCCTCTTAGGGGTGCTGAACACTGAAGCTTTCTTT
-,TRBJ2-7,TRBD1,14,TRBV4-1,CASSHSTGDIEQYF,TGCGCCAGCAGCCATTCGACAGGGGACATCGAGCAGTACTTC
once,TRBJ2-2,-,15,TRBV6-6,CASSHRQINTGELFF,TGTGCCAGCAGTCACCGTCAGATTAACACCGGGGAGCTGTTTTTT
-,TRBJ1-5,-,12,TRBV27,CATGEGNQPQHF,TGTGCCACGGGAGAGGGCAATCAGCCCCAGCATTTT
once,TRBJ2-7,-,14,TRBV5-6,CASSFPGSSYEQYF,TGTGCCAGCTCTTTCCCGGGGAGCTCCTACGAGCAGTACTTC
-,TRBJ1-5,TRBD1,16,TRBV27,CASSLTGGYSNQPQHF,TGTGCCAGCAGTTTGACAGGGGGGTATAGCAATCAGCCCCAGCATTTT
-,TRBJ1-2,-,15,TRBV28,CASSQWGGGSDGYTF,TGTGCCAGCAGTCAGTGGGGGGGAGGATCCGATGGCTACACCTTC
-,TRBJ1-5,TRBD1,14,TRBV7-2,CASSFLGQNQPQHF,TGTGCCAGCAGCTTTTTGGGACAGAATCAGCCCCAGCATTTT
-,TRBJ1-2,-,14,TRBV7-9,CASSPGGASYGYTF,TGTGCCAGCAGCCCTGGAGGGGCAAGCTATGGCTACACCTTC
-,TRBJ1-2,-,15,TRBV27,CASSLRTDLRHGYTF,TGTGCCAGCAGTTTAAGAACAGATCTTCGCCATGGCTACACCTTC
-,TRBJ2-2,-,13,TRBV9,CASSAAGDGELFF,TGTGCCAGCAGCGCAGCCGGGGACGGGGAGCTGTTTTTT
-,TRBJ2-7,TRBD1,13,TRBV7-2,CASSLGTGREQYF,TGTGCCAGCAGCTTGGGGACAGGCCGCGAGCAGTACTTC
-,TRBJ1-2,TRBD1,12,TRBV7-2,CASSPTGVGYTF,TGTGCCAGCAGCCCGACAGGGGTTGGCTACACCTTC
once,TRBJ2-6,TRBD1,16,TRBV7-8,CASSGTGYSGANVLTF,TGTGCCAGCAGCGGGACAGGGTATTCTGGGGCCAACGTCCTGACTTTC
-,TRBJ1-1,-,15,TRBV19,CASSPHQGLNTEAFF,TGTGCCAGTAGTCCGCACCAGGGGTTGAACACTGAAGCTTTCTTT
-,TRBJ1-1,TRBD1,15,TRBV14,CASSRLTGAYTEAFF,TGTGCCAGCAGCCGACTGACAGGGGCCTACACTGAAGCTTTCTTT
-,TRBJ2-3,TRBD2,14,TRBV19,CASISGGSGNTQYF,TGTGCCAGTATCTCCGGTGGTAGCGGGAATACGCAGTATTTT
-,TRBJ1-6,-,12,TRBV11-2,CASSFIGGPLHF,TGTGCCAGCAGCTTCATTGGAGGGCCCCTCCACTTT
-,TRBJ1-4,-,12,TRBV7-9,CASSPRNEKLFF,TGTGCCAGCAGCCCCCGGAATGAAAAACTGTTTTTT
once,TRBJ1-1,-,20,TRBV12-5,CASGLGHPLPGHLMNTEAFF,TGTGCTAGTGGTTTGGGGCACCCCCTCCCGGGACACCTAATGAACACTGAAGCTTTCTTT
few,TRBJ1-4,TRBD1,16,TRBV5-8,CASSLTGTGGNEKLFF,TGTGCCAGCAGCTTAACCGGGACAGGAGGGAATGAAAAACTGTTTTTT
-,TRBJ1-4,-,16,TRBV4-3,CASSQDIVATNEKLFF,TGCGCCAGCAGCCAAGATATAGTCGCAACTAATGAAAAACTGTTTTTT
-,TRBJ2-5,-,15,TRBV7-2,CASSPDGGKGETQYF,TGTGCCAGCAGCCCCGACGGGGGAAAGGGGGAGACCCAGTACTTC
-,TRBJ1-2,TRBD1,15,TRBV7-2,CASSPWTGTTYGYTF,TGTGCCAGCAGCCCTTGGACAGGGACCACCTATGGCTACACCTTC
-,TRBJ2-7,-,15,TRBV15,CATSRDGRVEYEQYF,TGTGCCACCAGCAGAGATGGCAGGGTTGAGTACGAGCAGTACTTC
-,TRBJ1-5,TRBD1,15,TRBV27,CASSLWRDRDQPQHF,TGTGCCAGCAGTTTATGGAGGGACAGAGATCAGCCCCAGCATTTT
-,TRBJ2-7,TRBD1,14,TRBV27,CASSSTGTGYEQYF,TGTGCCAGCAGTTCGACCGGGACAGGATACGAGCAGTACTTC
-,TRBJ1-1,-,15,TRBV19,CASSIAADLNTEAFF,TGTGCCAGTAGTATTGCGGCTGACTTGAACACTGAAGCTTTCTTT
-,TRBJ2-2,TRBD2,14,TRBV19,CASSTWGRAGELFF,TGTGCCAGTAGTACCTGGGGGAGGGCCGGGGAGCTGTTTTTT
-,TRBJ2-1,TRBD2,17,TRBV28,CASSVLTSGGTYNEQFF,TGTGCCAGCAGTGTGCTGACTAGCGGGGGAACCTACAATGAGCAGTTCTTC
-,TRBJ2-3,-,16,TRBV4-3,CASSQDGGRGTDTQYF,TGCGCCAGCAGCCAAGATGGGGGCAGGGGTACAGATACGCAGTATTTT
-,TRBJ1-3,-,14,TRBV6-5,CASIRGAGGNTIYF,TGTGCCAGCATCCGGGGGGCCGGTGGAAACACCATATATTTT
-,TRBJ2-3,TRBD2,14,TRBV11-3,CASSPGGSTDTQYF,TGTGCCAGCAGCCCCGGGGGGAGCACAGATACGCAGTATTTT
-,TRBJ2-3,-,21,TRBV9,CASSVVGHSPKPAKYTDTQYF,TGTGCCAGCAGCGTAGTGGGCCATTCTCCTAAACCAGCCAAATACACAGATACGCAGTATTTT
-,TRBJ1-5,-,16,TRBV6-6,CASSYPVDTGNQPQHF,TGTGCCAGCAGTTACCCTGTCGACACGGGCAATCAGCCCCAGCATTTT
-,TRBJ1-6,-,15,TRBV7-2,CASSQDATGGSPLHF,TGTGCCAGCAGCCAGGACGCGACGGGAGGTTCACCCCTCCACTTT
-,TRBJ2-2,-,14,TRBV7-2,CASSLVQNTGELFF,TGTGCCAGCAGCTTAGTTCAGAACACCGGGGAGCTGTTTTTT
medium-sized,TRBJ2-1,TRBD2,17,TRBV28,CASSSYAAGEYQNEQFF,TGTGCCAGCAGTTCCTATGCAGCGGGGGAGTATCAAAATGAGCAGTTCTTC
-,TRBJ1-3,-,13,TRBV11-2,CASSRGQQNTIYF,TGTGCCAGCAGCCGAGGACAGCAAAACACCATATATTTT
-,TRBJ2-7,-,14,TRBV15,CATSRGPDSYEQYF,TGTGCCACCAGCAGAGGCCCAGACTCCTACGAGCAGTACTTC
once,TRBJ1-2,-,16,TRBV7-2,CASRDGMQGTANGYTF,TGTGCCAGCAGGGATGGGATGCAGGGGACGGCGAATGGCTACACCTTC
-,TRBJ1-5,-,14,TRBV2,CASSEVGYNQPQHF,TGTGCCAGCAGTGAGGTGGGCTACAATCAGCCCCAGCATTTT
-,TRBJ1-6,-,16,TRBV9,CASSRGPGEEGSPLHF,TGTGCCAGCAGCAGGGGCCCGGGGGAAGAGGGTTCACCCCTCCACTTT
-,TRBJ2-7,TRBD1,14,TRBV5-4,CASSSGTGDYEQYF,TGTGCCAGCAGCTCCGGGACAGGCGACTACGAGCAGTACTTC
-,TRBJ1-1,-,11,TRBV29-1,CSVSHNTEAFF,TGCAGCGTTAGCCATAACACTGAAGCTTTCTTT
once,TRBJ1-5,-,16,TRBV6-1,CASSERVRAGGQPQHF,TGTGCCAGCAGTGAAAGGGTGAGGGCCGGCGGCCAGCCCCAGCATTTT